The 28 T cell receptor beta chains below were found in one sample sequenced in a study of immune evolution from preneoplasia to lung adenocarcinoma. Produced via immunoSEQ multiplex PCR; TCRdb's table is partial and in-frame only. Of 5,800 or so clones listed, roughly 74% are singletons. The sequencing sample was made of FFPE adjacent normal lung tissue. Receptor source: a donor at least 70 years old with lung adenocarcinoma.

On this clone: One end of the junction does not line up with germline, which may come from a read error. The chain links TRBV4-1 to TRBJ2-5, with TRBD2 matching over 8 bases. Germline-derived CDR1 and CDR2 are MGHRA and YSYEKL. The CDR3 is 16 amino acids. CDR3 sequence reads: CTSSQDRGGAEETQYF. CDR3 DNA sequence: TGCACCAGCAGCCAAGATCGGGGGGGAGCCGAAGAGACCCAGTACTTC.

V and J are TRBV11-3 and TRBJ2-7; 8 bases are shared with TRBD2. The CDR3 is 13 residues long. CDR1 and CDR2 from the germline V gene are SGHNT and YENEEA. V shed 0 bases, J shed 5 bases, and the junction held 0 bases outside the gene matches. The CDR3 is CASSLETSDEQYF. The CDR3 DNA is TGTGCCAGCAGCTTAGAGACTAGCGACGAGCAGTACTTC.

This sequence joins TRBV7-3 and TRBJ2-7, with D perhaps TRBD1 or TRBD2 (5 bases each). Germline loops: CDR1 SGHTA, CDR2 FQGTGA. Trimming cost V 4 bases and J 2 bases, with 9 bases left between them. This CDR3 is 13 amino acids long. This CDR3 reads CASSSGGPYEQYF. DNA for the CDR3: TGTGCCAGCAGCTCTGGGGGACCCTACGAGCAGTACTTC. The full variable domain, rest sourced from reference TRBV7-3 and TRBJ2-7, is GAGVSQTPSNKVTEKGKYVELRCDPISGHTALYWYRQSLGQGPEFLIYFQGTGAADDSGLPNDRFFAVRPEGSVSTLKIQRTERGDSAVYLCASSSGGPYEQYFGPGTRLTVT.

CDR3 amino acids: CASSLGAGRQYEQYF. The CDR3 DNA follows: TGTGCCAGCAGCTTAGGGGCGGGGAGGCAGTACGAGCAGTACTTC. This chain connects TRBV11-2 to TRBJ2-7; D possibly corresponds to TRBD2 (6 bases). The germline gives CDR1 SGHAT, CDR2 FQNNGV. The CDR3 runs to 15 residues. Trimming stripped 1 base from V and 4 bases from J, with 14 bases between.

Remarks on this clone: Other DNA sequences from this sample encode an identical CDR3 as well. The rearrangement uses TRBV4-2 and TRBJ1-3; 8 positions agree with TRBD1. J was trimmed by 2 bases and V by 0 bases; bases with no gene match: 0. The CDR3 contains 15 residues. Germline V gives CDR1 LGHNA, CDR2 YNFKEQ. Here the CDR3 reads CASSQEDRAGNTIYF. In DNA, the CDR3 is TGTGCCAGCAGCCAAGAGGACAGGGCTGGAAACACCATATATTTT.

The genes are TRBV20-1 and TRBJ2-7; 7 positions match TRBD2. With V trimmed by 5 bases and J by 3 bases, 1 base remained unmatched. From germline, CDR1 is DFQATT and CDR2 SNEGSKA (reference sequence). The CDR3 sequence is 11 residues long. Here the CDR3 reads CSARDYYEQYF. The CDR3 nucleotides read TGCAGTGCTCGGGACTACTACGAGCAGTACTTC.

This chain uses TRBV29-1 with TRBJ2-1; TRBD1 might be the D (5 bases). This CDR3 has 15 residues. Germline CDR1 SQVTM, CDR2 ANQGSEA. V lost 3 bases to trimming and J lost 7 bases, with 19 bases between them. Here the CDR3 DNA reads TGCAGCGTTGATAAACGACAGTACTTGGGGAATGAGCAGTTCTTC. Residues: CSVDKRQYLGNEQFF.

This clone was picked up a small number of times. This chain links TRBV9 with TRBJ1-2; no firm D call. The CDR3 contains 13 residues. Germline CDR1 SGDLS, CDR2 YYNGEE. V was clipped by 5 bases and J by 8 bases, with 16 bases between them. This CDR3 reads CASSGKTALGYTF. DNA of the CDR3: TGTGCCAGCAGTGGAAAGACCGCGCTGGGCTACACCTTC.

V and J are TRBV29-1 and TRBJ2-7, with D perhaps TRBD1 (5 bases). This CDR3 contains 17 residues. V was cut by 0 bases and J by 3 bases, with 21 bases left in between. CDR1 SQVTM and CDR2 ANQGSEA come from the germline V gene. CDR3 nucleotides: TGCAGCGTTGAAGATCAGTCTGGGGCAGACCTCAGCTACGAGCAGTACTTC. Its translation is CSVEDQSGADLSYEQYF.

The chain joins TRBV27 to TRBJ2-7, with 12 bases fitting TRBD1. V was pared by 5 bases and J by 7 bases, with 9 bases of the junction left unmatched. Germline values: CDR1 MNHEY, CDR2 SMNVEV (reference sequence). The CDR3 spans 15 residues. The CDR3 sequence is CASSMAGTGGEEQYF. The CDR3 coding sequence is TGTGCCAGCAGTATGGCCGGGACAGGGGGCGAGGAGCAGTACTTC.

This sequence joins TRBV7-9 and TRBJ2-7; D remains unclear. The CDR3 spans 12 residues. Germline loops: CDR1 SEHNR, CDR2 FQNEAQ (reference sequence). The ends were cut back, 4 bases at V and 4 bases at J, with 8 bases in the middle. CDR3 coding DNA: TGTGCCAGCAGCTCGAAGAGGTACGAGCAGTACTTC. This codes for CASSSKRYEQYF.

This chain links TRBV10-2 with TRBJ2-1; maybe TRBD1 (5 bases). The CDR3 is 14 amino acids. V shed 5 bases and J shed 7 bases, with 15 bases lying between them. Per the germline V gene, CDR1 is WSHSY and CDR2 is SAAADI. CDR3 loop: CASSPSGRGNEQFF. CDR3 nucleotides: TGCGCCAGCAGTCCCTCCGGAAGGGGAAATGAGCAGTTCTTC.

The rearrangement links TRBV25-1 to TRBJ2-5; D is possibly TRBD2 (5 bases). The CDR3 covers 14 residues. V was trimmed by 7 bases and J by 1 base, leaving 13 bases between them. In germline, CDR1 is MGHDK, CDR2 SYGVNS. The CDR3 DNA is TGTGCCAGCACCCCTCCCGGGATCCAAGAGACCCAGTACTTC. As protein: CASTPPGIQETQYF.

This sequence joins TRBV14 and TRBJ1-1; no clear D gene. Germline CDR1 reads SGHDN; CDR2 reads FVKESK. The CDR3 is 14 residues long. V lost 3 bases, J lost 7 bases, and 15 bases lay in between. The CDR3 sequence: CASSHSPTEVEAFF. The CDR3, as DNA: TGTGCCAGCAGCCATAGCCCCACTGAAGTTGAAGCTTTCTTT.

A single count supports this clone. The chain carries TRBV11-1 and TRBJ2-7; D uncertain. The germline CDR1 and CDR2 sequences are SGHAT and FQDESV (reference sequence). V was pared by 1 base and J by 6 bases, with 16 bases between. CDR3 size: 15 residues. In DNA form, the CDR3 reads TGTGCCAGCAGCTTAGAAGCTGTACCCTTCGGCGAGCAGTACTTC. Its translation is CASSLEAVPFGEQYF.

This chain connects TRBV28 to TRBJ1-2, with TRBD1 matching 9 bases. Germline CDR1 reads MDHEN; CDR2 reads SYDVKM. The trim removed 6 bases at V and 6 bases at J, leaving 11 bases unmatched. The CDR3 consists of 15 residues. The CDR3 DNA reads TGTGCCAGCAGGGGCCCCGGGACAGGGTTCCATGGCTACACCTTC. Residues: CASRGPGTGFHGYTF.

The table lists this clone with a few counts. The gene calls are TRBV2 and TRBJ1-5; weak D call: TRBD1 (6 bases). CDR1 is SNHLY, CDR2 FYNNEI, per germline. This CDR3 comprises 15 residues. Trimming stripped 4 bases from V and 5 bases from J, with 15 bases between. In DNA form, the CDR3 reads TGTGCCAGCAGTGGTCAGGGGCGCCCCGATCAGCCCCAGCATTTT. This translates into CASSGQGRPDQPQHF.

The rearrangement joins TRBV5-6 to TRBJ1-6; D remains ambiguous. The germline gives CDR1 SGHDT, CDR2 YYEEEE. Trimming took 2 bases from V and 10 from J, leaving 7 bases between them. CDR3 length: 12 residues. In DNA, the CDR3 is TGTGCCAGCAGCTTCACGAGATCACCCCTCCACTTT. Protein sequence: CASSFTRSPLHF.

The rearrangement joins TRBV6-5 to TRBJ1-4; D is undetermined. Germline V CDR1 and CDR2: MNHEY, SVGAGI. This CDR3 is 13 amino acids long. Trimming removed 10 bases at V and 3 bases at J, with 12 bases between. The CDR3 DNA reads TGTGCCACCTCGGGTGCGGCTAATGAAAAACTGTTTTTT. This translates into CATSGAANEKLFF.

This clone was counted a few times. The chain employs TRBV5-5 and TRBJ2-7; the match to TRBD1 covers 7 bases. V lost 1 base, J lost 0 bases, and 1 base stayed unmatched. CDR1 and CDR2 (germline): SGHKS, YYEKEE (reference sequence). The length of the CDR3 is 14 residues. The CDR3 reads CASSLTGASYEQYF. DNA of the CDR3: TGTGCCAGCAGCTTGACAGGGGCCTCCTACGAGCAGTACTTC.

The chain uses TRBV7-9 and TRBJ1-1; D is ambiguous. With 5 bases removed from V and 0 bases from J, the gap between germline ends came to 10 bases. This CDR3 region has 14 residues. Germline CDR1 SEHNR, CDR2 FQNEAQ (reference sequence). CDR3 bases: TGTGCCAGCAGCCCGTGGGATTTGAACACTGAAGCTTTCTTT. This codes for CASSPWDLNTEAFF.

This clone was counted between two and nine times. The V and J genes are TRBV9 and TRBJ2-5, with 8 bases that match TRBD2. The CDR3 length is 16 residues. CDR1 is SGDLS and CDR2 is YYNGEE in the germline V gene. V shed 0 bases, J shed 1 base, and the junction held 5 bases outside the gene matches. The CDR3 DNA sequence: TGTGCCAGCAGCGTAGATGCTAGCGGGTTCCAAGAGACCCAGTACTTC. It is translated as CASSVDASGFQETQYF.

The chain recombines TRBV28 with TRBJ2-2; unclear D gene. V gave up 1 base and J gave up 6 bases, with 6 bases separating them. Germline assignment: CDR1 MDHEN and CDR2 SYDVKM. The CDR3 runs 13 residues. CDR3 DNA sequence: TGTGCCAGCAGTTTATTAGGGCCCGGGGAGCTGTTTTTT. It is translated as CASSLLGPGELFF.

The chain recombines TRBV29-1 with TRBJ2-5; D perhaps matches TRBD1 (5 bases). Germline loops: CDR1 SQVTM, CDR2 ANQGSEA. Deletions cut 5 bases from V and 4 bases from J, with 14 bases between. The CDR3 loop spans 13 amino acids. CDR3 DNA sequence: TGCAGCGTTCGACAGCAGGGAACAGAGACCCAGTACTTC. Its protein product is CSVRQQGTETQYF.

This rearrangement joins TRBV29-1 to TRBJ1-6; 10 nucleotides match TRBD1. The CDR3 consists of 13 residues. V dropped 6 bases and J dropped 7; count of bases not matched to a gene: 3. From germline, CDR1 is SQVTM and CDR2 ANQGSEA. The CDR3 sequence is CSVGTGVNSPLHF. CDR3 DNA sequence: TGCAGCGTCGGGACAGGGGTGAATTCACCCCTCCACTTT.

This chain uses TRBV28 with TRBJ2-4; perhaps TRBD1 as D (7 bases). Per the germline V gene, CDR1 is MDHEN and CDR2 is SYDVKM. Trimming cost V 2 bases and J 6 bases, with 8 bases left between them. CDR3 size: 13 residues. DNA of the CDR3: TGTGCCAGCAGTTTACAGGGGGGAAACATTCAGTACTTC. The encoded protein is CASSLQGGNIQYF.

The chain couples TRBV7-2 to TRBJ2-7; no firm D call. CDR3 length equals 14 residues. Germline CDR1 reads SGHTA; CDR2 reads FQGNSA. V lost 2 bases and J lost 3, with 11 bases in between. CDR3 in amino acids: CASSLRADLYEQYF. CDR3 nucleotides: TGTGCCAGCAGCTTACGGGCGGATCTCTACGAGCAGTACTTC.

V is TRBV30 and J is TRBJ2-3; D call uncertain. Germline V lookup: CDR1 GTSNPN, CDR2 SVGIG (reference sequence). Trimming took 2 bases from V and 4 from J, leaving 7 bases between them. There are 12 residues in the CDR3. CDR3 amino acids: CAWSLDPDTQYF. CDR3 nucleotide sequence: TGTGCCTGGAGTCTTGATCCAGATACGCAGTATTTT.